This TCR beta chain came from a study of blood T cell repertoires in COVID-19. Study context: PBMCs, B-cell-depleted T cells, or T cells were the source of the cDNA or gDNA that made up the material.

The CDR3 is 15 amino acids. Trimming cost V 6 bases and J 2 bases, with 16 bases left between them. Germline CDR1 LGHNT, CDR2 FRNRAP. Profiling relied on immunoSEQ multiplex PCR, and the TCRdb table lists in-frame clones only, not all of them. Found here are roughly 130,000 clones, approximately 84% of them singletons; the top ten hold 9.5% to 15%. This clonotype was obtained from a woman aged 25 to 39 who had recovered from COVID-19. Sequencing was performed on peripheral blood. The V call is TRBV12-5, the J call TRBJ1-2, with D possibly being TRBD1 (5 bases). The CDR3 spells CASGFTPGFNYGYTF. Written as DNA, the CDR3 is TGTGCTAGTGGATTTACTCCAGGGTTCAACTATGGCTACACCTTC.